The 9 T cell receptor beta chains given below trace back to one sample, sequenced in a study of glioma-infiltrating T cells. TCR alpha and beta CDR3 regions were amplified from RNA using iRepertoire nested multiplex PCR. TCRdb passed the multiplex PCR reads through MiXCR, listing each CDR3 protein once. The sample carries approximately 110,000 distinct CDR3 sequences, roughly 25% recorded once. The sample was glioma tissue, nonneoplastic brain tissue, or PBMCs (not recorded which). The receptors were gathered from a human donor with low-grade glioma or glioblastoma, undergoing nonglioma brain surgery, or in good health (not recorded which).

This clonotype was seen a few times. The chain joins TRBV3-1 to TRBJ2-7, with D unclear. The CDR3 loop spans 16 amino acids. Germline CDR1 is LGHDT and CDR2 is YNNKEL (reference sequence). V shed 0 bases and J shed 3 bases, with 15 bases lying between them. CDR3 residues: CASSQEPLAANYEQYF. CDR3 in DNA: TGTGCCAGCAGCCAAGAACCATTAGCCGCAAACTACGAGCAGTACTTC.

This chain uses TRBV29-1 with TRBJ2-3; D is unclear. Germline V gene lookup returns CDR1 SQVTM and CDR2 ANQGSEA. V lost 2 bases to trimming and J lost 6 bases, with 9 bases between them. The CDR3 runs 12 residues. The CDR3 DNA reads TGCAGCGTTGAAAGCGCATTTGATACGCAGTATTTT. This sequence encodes CSVESAFDTQYF.

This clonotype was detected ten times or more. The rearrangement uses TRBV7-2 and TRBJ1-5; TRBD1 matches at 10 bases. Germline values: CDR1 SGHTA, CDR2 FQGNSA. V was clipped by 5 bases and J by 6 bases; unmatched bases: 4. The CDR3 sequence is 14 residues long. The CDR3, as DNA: TGTGCCAGCAGCGCGGACAGGGGGTCTCAGCCCCAGCATTTT. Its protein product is CASSADRGSQPQHF.

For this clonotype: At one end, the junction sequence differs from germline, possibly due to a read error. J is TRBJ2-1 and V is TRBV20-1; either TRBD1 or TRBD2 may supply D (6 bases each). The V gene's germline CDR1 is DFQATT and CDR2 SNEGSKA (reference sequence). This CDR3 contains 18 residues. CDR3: CSARGSTTGGTSYNGQFF. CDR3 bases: TGCAGTGCTAGAGGTTCAACAACGGGCGGGACATCCTACAATGGGCAGTTCTTC.

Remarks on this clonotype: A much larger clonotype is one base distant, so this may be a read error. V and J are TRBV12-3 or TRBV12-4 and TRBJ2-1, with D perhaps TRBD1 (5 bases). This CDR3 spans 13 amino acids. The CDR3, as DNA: TGTGGCAGCAGTCCTACAGGATACAATGAGCAGTTCTTC. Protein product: CGSSPTGYNEQFF.

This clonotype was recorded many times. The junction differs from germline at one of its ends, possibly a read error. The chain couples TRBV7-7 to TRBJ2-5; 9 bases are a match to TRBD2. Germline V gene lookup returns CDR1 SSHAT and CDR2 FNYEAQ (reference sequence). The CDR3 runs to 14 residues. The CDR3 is CASSPTSGQETQYF. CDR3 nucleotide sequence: TGTGCTAGCAGCCCGACTAGCGGTCAAGAGACCCAGTACTTC.

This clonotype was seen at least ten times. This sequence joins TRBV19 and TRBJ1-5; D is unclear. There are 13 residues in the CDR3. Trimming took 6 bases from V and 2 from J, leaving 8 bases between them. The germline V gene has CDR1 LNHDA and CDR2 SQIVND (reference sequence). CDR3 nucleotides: TGTGCCAGTAGAGGGAGAGGCAATCAGCCCCAGCATTTT. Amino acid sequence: CASRGRGNQPQHF.

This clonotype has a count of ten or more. The CDR3 region is CASSYTKLLSTDTQYF. CDR3 bases: TGTGCCAGCAGTTACACCAAGTTGTTAAGCACAGATACGCAGTATTTT. V gene TRBV6-6 combines with J gene TRBJ2-3; D is unresolved. Trimming left V 2 bases short and J 0 bases short, with 12 bases between. This CDR3 spans 16 amino acids. Germline lookup yields CDR1 MNHNY and CDR2 SVGAGI (reference sequence).

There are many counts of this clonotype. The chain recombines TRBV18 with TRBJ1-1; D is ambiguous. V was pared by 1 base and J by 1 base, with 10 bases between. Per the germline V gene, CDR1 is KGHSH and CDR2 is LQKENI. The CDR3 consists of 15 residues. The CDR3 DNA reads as TGTGCCAGCTCACCACGGGAGATTGCGAACACTGAAGCTTTCTTT. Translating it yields CASSPREIANTEAFF. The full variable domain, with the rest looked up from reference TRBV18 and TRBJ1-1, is NAGVMQNPRHLVRRRGQEARLRCSPMKGHSHVYWYRQLPEEGLKFMVYLQKENIIDESGMPKERFSAEFPKEGPSILRIQQVVRGDSAAYFCASSPREIANTEAFFGQGTRLTVV.